Listed here are 27 T cell receptor beta chains from one sample, sequenced in a study of T cells after posttransplantation cyclophosphamide. This table comes from immunoSEQ multiplex PCR, and its TCRdb copy is limited to in-frame clones, with some not included. This repertoire holds around 44,000 clones, and none appear only once. The material sequenced was PBMCs. These receptors were collected from a man aged 35 to 55 in good health, CMV-negative, and a related stem cell transplant donor.

This clone was counted at least ten times. The chain joins TRBV4-2 to TRBJ2-1; 13 bases fit TRBD2. Germline CDR1 reads LGHNA; CDR2 reads YNFKEQ. This CDR3 is built from 19 residues. V shed 2 bases and J 3 bases; nucleotides not matched to a gene: 10. CDR3 sequence: CASSQTSPTSGGRYNEQFF. The CDR3 nucleotides are TGTGCCAGCAGCCAAACTTCCCCGACTAGCGGGGGGCGCTACAATGAGCAGTTCTTC.

The genes are TRBV5-4 and TRBJ2-5, with D possibly TRBD2 on 7 matching bases. Trimming shortened V by 5 bases and J by 0 bases, and 17 bases separated the two germline ends. Germline CDR1 is SGHNT and CDR2 is YYREEE (reference sequence). The CDR3 has 16 residues. CDR3: CASRPGGGGDQETQYF. In DNA form, the CDR3 reads TGTGCCAGCAGGCCGGGGGGCGGGGGTGACCAAGAGACCCAGTACTTC.

This clone was found many times. DNA for the CDR3: TGTGCCAGCAGCTTGGAGCTAGCGGGGGTTGAGGCCAACGTCCTGACTTTC. Translation: CASSLELAGVEANVLTF. The rearrangement links TRBV5-4 to TRBJ2-6, with 10 bases matching TRBD2. The CDR3 sequence is 17 residues long. The V and J ends lost 0 bases and 6 bases, in that order; junction bases with no gene match: 6. Per the germline V gene, CDR1 is SGHNT and CDR2 is YYREEE (reference sequence).

This clone occurred a few times. The chain recombines TRBV27 with TRBJ1-2; perhaps TRBD1 as D (5 bases). Germline CDR1 reads MNHEY; CDR2 reads SMNVEV (reference sequence). CDR3 length: 14 amino acids. The V end was cut by 0 bases, the J end by 1 base, with 6 bases between. The CDR3 DNA follows: TGTGCCAGCAGTTTATCGGGGCTTAACTATGGCTACACCTTC. Its protein is CASSLSGLNYGYTF.

Ten or more counts support this clone. The chain combines TRBV7-9 with TRBJ2-2; D not certain. Germline assignment: CDR1 SEHNR and CDR2 FQNEAQ (reference sequence). The CDR3 loop spans 14 amino acids. V gave up 1 base and J gave up 3 bases, with 6 bases separating them. CDR3 sequence: CASSLESDTGELFF. CDR3 bases: TGTGCCAGCAGCTTAGAATCGGACACCGGGGAGCTGTTTTTT.

This clone was seen repeatedly, ten times or more. This chain connects TRBV14 to TRBJ1-2, with TRBD1 matching 9 bases. Germline V gene lookup returns CDR1 SGHDN and CDR2 FVKESK. CDR3 size: 14 residues. V lost 4 bases to trimming and J lost 6 bases; unmatched junction nucleotides: 6. The CDR3 here is CASSRTRQGDGYTF. CDR3 coding DNA: TGTGCCAGCAGCCGTACCCGACAGGGGGATGGCTACACCTTC.

This clone was observed many times. V usage is TRBV5-1 and J usage is TRBJ2-3, with D possibly TRBD2 on 7 matching bases. V lost 0 bases and J 2 bases, leaving 10 bases between the germline ends. CDR1 SGHRS and CDR2 YFSETQ come from the germline V gene. CDR3 size: 15 residues. CDR3 coding DNA: TGCGCCAGCAGCTTGGAAGGGGGGGTCACAGATACGCAGTATTTT. Residues: CASSLEGGVTDTQYF. Using reference TRBV5-1 and TRBJ2-3 for the parts outside the CDR3, the full variable domain is KAGVTQTPRYLIKTRGQQVTLSCSPISGHRSVSWYQQTPGQGLQFLFEYFSETQRNKGNFPGRFSGRQFSNSRSEMNVSTLELGDSALYLCASSLEGGVTDTQYFGPGTRLTVL.

Many counts were recorded for this clone. The chain has TRBV18 and TRBJ2-6; perhaps TRBD2 as D (6 bases). Germline CDR1 KGHSH, CDR2 LQKENI. Trimming removed 2 bases at V and 0 bases at J, with 11 bases between. This CDR3 has 17 amino acids. CDR3 in DNA: TGTGCCAGCTCACCAAGTGGGGGGAACTCTGGGGCCAACGTCCTGACTTTC. Its translation: CASSPSGGNSGANVLTF.

This clone was seen ten or more times. The chain is built from TRBV6-6 and TRBJ2-1, with D perhaps TRBD1 (5 bases). V dropped 7 bases and J dropped 3 bases, with 13 bases sitting between them. In germline, CDR1 is MNHNY, CDR2 SVGAGI (reference sequence). The CDR3 is made up of 14 amino acids. The chain's CDR3 is CASTSLGDYNEQFF. Here the CDR3 DNA reads TGTGCCAGCACTTCCCTAGGGGACTACAATGAGCAGTTCTTC.

This clone was seen at least ten times. The chain combines TRBV5-6 with TRBJ1-2, with D tentatively TRBD1 (5 bases). Germline assignment: CDR1 SGHDT and CDR2 YYEEEE. Trimming took off 4 bases at V and 3 bases at J, with 16 bases between the two ends. The CDR3 is 15 residues long. CDR3 protein: CASSLNEGGDYGYTF. CDR3 in DNA: TGTGCCAGCAGCCTGAACGAAGGAGGGGACTATGGCTACACCTTC.

This clone was detected many times. The V and J genes are TRBV7-8 and TRBJ2-2; 12 bases map to TRBD2. The J segment lost 7 bases and the V segment lost 6 bases, leaving 3 bases of the junction unmatched. In germline, CDR1 is SGHVS, CDR2 FQNEAQ. CDR3 length equals 14 residues. The chain's CDR3 is CASRGLAGGGELFF. CDR3 coding DNA: TGTGCCAGCAGGGGACTAGCGGGTGGCGGGGAGCTGTTTTTT.

This clone was detected ten times or more. This CDR3 is CASGLADSYEQYF. CDR3 DNA sequence: TGTGCTAGTGGTTTGGCCGACAGCTACGAGCAGTACTTC. The chain couples TRBV12-5 to TRBJ2-7; D might be TRBD1 (5 bases). The CDR3 length is 13 residues. Germline V gives CDR1 LGHNT, CDR2 FRNRAP. Trimming left V 1 base short and J 3 bases short, with 7 bases between.

A few counts support this clone. This chain connects TRBV27 to TRBJ2-5, with D possibly TRBD2 on 6 matching bases. This CDR3 has 16 amino acids. Germline-derived CDR1 and CDR2 are MNHEY and SMNVEV (reference sequence). The V end was cut by 0 bases, the J end by 0 bases, with 11 bases between. CDR3 bases: TGTGCCAGCAGTTTATCGGGGGGACGGTACCAAGAGACCCAGTACTTC. As protein: CASSLSGGRYQETQYF.

In this sample, this clone turned up many times. This chain joins TRBV15 and TRBJ1-1; D is possibly TRBD1 (5 bases). The germline V gene has CDR1 LNHNV and CDR2 YYDKDF (reference sequence). V lost 1 base to trimming and J lost 3 bases, with 12 bases between them. The CDR3 length is 15 residues. CDR3 loop: CATSRGGGRDTEAFF. CDR3 nucleotides: TGTGCCACCAGCAGAGGGGGGGGAAGAGACACTGAAGCTTTCTTT.

This clone was recorded many times. The same CDR3 can be traced to other DNA sequences in this sample. The chain is built from TRBV6-5 and TRBJ1-1, with TRBD1 matching 9 bases. V was pared by 5 bases and J by 4 bases, with 5 bases of the junction left unmatched. Germline assignment: CDR1 MNHEY and CDR2 SVGAGI. The CDR3 runs to 14 residues. The CDR3 sequence: CASSIDRGATEAFF. The CDR3 nucleotides are TGTGCCAGCAGTATTGACAGGGGGGCCACTGAAGCTTTCTTT.

This clone was seen many times. The chain employs TRBV6-6 and TRBJ1-3, with D unresolved. The CDR3 is made up of 15 amino acids. V was clipped by 3 bases and J by 0 bases, with 9 bases between them. CDR1 is MNHNY, CDR2 SVGAGI, per germline (reference sequence). CDR3 nucleotide sequence: TGTGCCAGCAGTTATGGGTCTAGCTCTGGAAACACCATATATTTT. Translating it yields CASSYGSSSGNTIYF.

This clone occurred many times. The chain combines TRBV2 with TRBJ2-3, with TRBD1 matching over 7 bases. CDR1 and CDR2 (germline): SNHLY, FYNNEI. This CDR3 contains 14 residues. After removal of 8 bases from V and 2 bases from J, the junction contained 7 bases not matched to a gene. The CDR3 DNA is TGTGCCAGCCGGGACAGAATATACACAGATACGCAGTATTTT. Its protein product is CASRDRIYTDTQYF.

This rearrangement joins TRBV5-6 to TRBJ1-2, with 11 nucleotides matching TRBD1. This CDR3 comprises 15 residues. Germline V gives CDR1 SGHDT, CDR2 YYEEEE. J was trimmed by 2 bases and V by 3 bases; bases with no gene match: 3. The CDR3 reads CASSWGTGGNYGYTF. CDR3 DNA: TGTGCCAGCAGCTGGGGGACAGGGGGAAACTATGGCTACACCTTC.

This clone was observed many times. This sequence joins TRBV5-1 and TRBJ1-6, with D perhaps matching TRBD1 (6 bases). V lost 0 bases, J lost 8 bases, and 9 bases lay in between. Germline CDR1 reads SGHRS; CDR2 reads YFSETQ. The CDR3 totals 14 residues. The CDR3, as DNA: TGCGCCAGCAGCTTGGGGGGGCAGGATTCACCCCTCCACTTT. This translates into CASSLGGQDSPLHF. The full variable domain, in which reference TRBV5-1 and TRBJ1-6 provide the parts outside the CDR3, is KAGVTQTPRYLIKTRGQQVTLSCSPISGHRSVSWYQQTPGQGLQFLFEYFSETQRNKGNFPGRFSGRQFSNSRSEMNVSTLELGDSALYLCASSLGGQDSPLHFGNGTRLTVT.

In its sample, this clone was seen many times. This chain uses TRBV4-1 with TRBJ2-7, with 9 positions matching TRBD2. Germline assignment: CDR1 MGHRA and CDR2 YSYEKL. The CDR3 length is 14 residues. V dropped 4 bases and J dropped 4; count of bases not matched to a gene: 5. The DNA of the CDR3 is TGCGCCAGCAGCCTAGGTAGCGGGGGTTACGAGCAGTACTTC. Translated: CASSLGSGGYEQYF.

This rearrangement joins TRBV7-6 to TRBJ2-2; 11 bases match TRBD1. Germline assignment: CDR1 SGHVS and CDR2 FNYEAQ. The CDR3 length is 15 residues. The ends lost 4 bases at V and 5 bases at J; junction bases unmatched: 3. CDR3 bases: TGTGCCAGCAGCTGGGGGACAGGGGGTACCGGGGAGCTGTTTTTT. Protein product: CASSWGTGGTGELFF.

The chain joins TRBV7-8 to TRBJ2-7; 7 bases are shared with TRBD2. V dropped 2 bases and J dropped 0; count of bases not matched to a gene: 7. Germline CDR1 and CDR2: SGHVS and FQNEAQ. The CDR3 is made up of 16 amino acids. CDR3 DNA sequence: TGTGCCAGCAGCTTACTGAGCGGGGCGAGCTCCTACGAGCAGTACTTC. This codes for CASSLLSGASSYEQYF.

The table lists this clone with many counts. The chain has TRBV5-4 and TRBJ1-6; 7 nucleotides line up with TRBD1. Germline values: CDR1 SGHNT, CDR2 YYREEE (reference sequence). The CDR3 covers 15 residues. After removal of 0 bases from V and 10 bases from J, the junction contained 7 bases not matched to a gene. DNA of the CDR3: TGTGCCAGCAGCTTGGAGCAACAGGGGTCCTCACCCCTCCACTTT. Protein: CASSLEQQGSSPLHF.

This clone was detected ten times or more. V usage is TRBV19 and J usage is TRBJ1-5, with D possibly being TRBD1 (6 bases). CDR3 length: 16 amino acids. The V and J ends lost 0 bases and 2 bases respectively, with 11 bases between them. CDR1 and CDR2 from the germline V gene are LNHDA and SQIVND (reference sequence). Here the CDR3 reads CASSIEGGRGNQPQHF. The CDR3 nucleotides read TGTGCCAGTAGTATAGAGGGGGGGCGAGGCAATCAGCCCCAGCATTTT.

J is TRBJ1-2 and V is TRBV18; D is unresolved. The CDR3 sequence is 15 residues long. Germline V CDR1 and CDR2: KGHSH, LQKENI. Trimming pared 0 bases from V and 0 bases from J, leaving 8 bases between. The CDR3 reads CASSPPSQTNYGYTF. DNA for the CDR3: TGTGCCAGCTCACCACCTTCTCAGACTAACTATGGCTACACCTTC.

In its sample, this clone was seen many times. The rearrangement joins TRBV18 to TRBJ2-3; 7 bases line up with TRBD2. CDR3 length: 16 residues. Looked up from germline, CDR1 is KGHSH and CDR2 is LQKENI. V lost 5 bases, J lost 0 bases, and 8 bases stayed unmatched. The CDR3 DNA is TGTGCCAGCTCAACCCTACTAGCGATTAGCACAGATACGCAGTATTTT. Translation: CASSTLLAISTDTQYF.

This clone was counted many times. The chain recombines TRBV4-2 with TRBJ2-2; 9 positions agree with TRBD2. Germline V gene lookup returns CDR1 LGHNA and CDR2 YNFKEQ. J was trimmed by 2 bases and V by 0 bases; bases with no gene match: 13. The CDR3 has 20 residues. CDR3: CASSQDRSRAGGPNTGELFF. The CDR3 DNA follows: TGTGCCAGCAGCCAAGATCGGAGCAGGGCGGGAGGGCCCAACACCGGGGAGCTGTTTTTT.